This paragraph covers one T cell receptor beta chain sequence. These data originate in a study of T cell changes during pregnancy in multiple sclerosis. Germline loops: CDR1 MNHEY, CDR2 SMNVEV (reference sequence). This CDR3 comprises 14 residues. V lost 3 bases and J 3 bases, leaving 11 bases between the germline ends. Clones were sequenced by immunoSEQ multiplex PCR, and TCRdb holds only the in-frame ones, with some missing. The sample lists 40,000 to 55,000 clones; roughly 90% were seen once. This specimen consisted of CD8+ T cells from peripheral blood mononuclear cells, obtained in the second trimester of pregnancy. V is TRBV27 and J is TRBJ1-2; D remains unclear. The sequence was collected from a female donor with multiple sclerosis, enrolled in a pregnancy study. The CDR3 sequence: CASSFKPGYYGYTF. The CDR3 DNA is TGTGCCAGCAGTTTCAAACCGGGGTACTATGGCTACACCTTC.